This is a list of T cell receptor beta chains from one sample in a study of blood T cells in healthy people across ages. Each CDR3 protein is one row after TCRdb ran MiXCR on the 5' RACE reads. The sample carries 550,000 to 650,000 distinct CDR3 sequences, approximately 30% recorded once. The sample taken for sequencing was blood. All receptors come from a woman aged 80 or over in good health. The CDR3 runs from the conserved cysteine through the conserved F or W. D genes are given only for firm matches. Only some rows state a clone size, as once, few, many or a class for expanded clones.

CDR3: CSARAKGRDGYTF; DNA: TGCAGTGCTAGGGCTAAAGGGAGGGATGGCTACACCTTC; D: -; J: TRBJ1-2; size: -; V: TRBV20-1
CDR3: CASSSLNPNEQFF; DNA: TGCGCCAGCAGCTCCCTTAACCCAAATGAGCAGTTCTTC; D: -; J: TRBJ2-1; size: -; V: TRBV7-3
CDR3: CASSLSPAQGAQYF; DNA: TGTGCCAGCAGTTTAAGTCCCGCCCAAGGGGCCCAGTACTTC; D: -; J: TRBJ2-5; size: -; V: TRBV27
CDR3: CASSQDPPLRGGYTF; DNA: TGTGCCAGCAGCCAAGACCCTCCTCTAAGGGGCGGCTACACCTTC; D: -; J: TRBJ1-2; size: many; V: TRBV3-1
CDR3: CAWSVTRTNYGYTF; DNA: TGTGCCTGGAGTGTAACACGCACTAACTATGGCTACACCTTC; D: -; J: TRBJ1-2; size: many; V: TRBV30
CDR3: CASSEGQATNEKLFF; DNA: TGTGCCAGCAGCGAAGGACAGGCAACTAATGAAAAACTGTTTTTT; D: TRBD1; J: TRBJ1-4; size: -; V: TRBV7-9
CDR3: CSARDVGSGGNYEQYF; DNA: TGCAGTGCTAGAGATGTAGGGAGCGGGGGGAACTACGAGCAGTACTTC; D: TRBD2; J: TRBJ2-7; size: few; V: TRBV20-1
CDR3: CASSSSTEAFF; DNA: TGTGCCAGCTCATCGAGCACTGAAGCTTTCTTT; D: -; J: TRBJ1-1; size: many; V: TRBV18
CDR3: CASSYRGPYEQYF; DNA: TGTGCCAGCTCCTACAGGGGTCCCTACGAGCAGTACTTC; D: TRBD1; J: TRBJ2-7; size: -; V: TRBV7-2
CDR3: CASSIPGRTGRRREQYF; DNA: TGTGCCAGCAGCATTCCCGGTCGGACAGGGCGCCGCCGTGAGCAGTACTTC; D: TRBD1; J: TRBJ2-7; size: -; V: TRBV7-8
CDR3: CAWRAGSGADTQYF; DNA: TGTGCCTGGAGGGCAGGGAGCGGGGCGGATACGCAGTATTTT; D: TRBD2; J: TRBJ2-3; size: -; V: TRBV30
CDR3: CASSTIPQGSRGFF; DNA: TGTGCCAGCAGCACTATCCCCCAGGGGTCCCGGGGGTTCTTC; D: -; J: TRBJ2-1; size: many; V: TRBV5-5
CDR3: CASSVESGGAGFF; DNA: TGTGCCAGCAGCGTAGAGAGCGGGGGGGCCGGGTTCTTC; D: TRBD2; J: TRBJ2-1; size: few; V: TRBV9
CDR3: CASSLGGGTVNGYTF; DNA: TGTGCCAGCAGCTTAGGCGGCGGGACAGTAAATGGCTACACCTTC; D: TRBD1; J: TRBJ1-2; size: many; V: TRBV7-9
CDR3: CASSVGDYNSPPHF; DNA: TGTGCCAGCAGTGTCGGTGATTATAATTCACCCCCCCACTTT; D: -; J: TRBJ1-6; size: -; V: TRBV25-1
CDR3: CARSSGTSGGEQYF; DNA: TGTGCCCGCAGCTCCGGGACTAGCGGTGGTGAGCAGTACTTC; D: TRBD2; J: TRBJ2-5; size: -; V: TRBV7-2
CDR3: CASSYSSGNSYNEQFF; DNA: TGTGCCAGCAGTTACTCGTCAGGAAACTCCTACAATGAGCAGTTCTTC; D: -; J: TRBJ2-1; size: many; V: TRBV6-5
CDR3: CASSLDQGTYNEQYF; DNA: TGTGCCAGCAGCTTGGATCAGGGGACCTACAATGAGCAGTACTTC; D: -; J: TRBJ2-7; size: -; V: TRBV5-8
CDR3: CASSSTAAGEQYF; DNA: TGTGCCAGCAGTTCGACAGCGGCGGGGGAGCAGTACTTC; D: -; J: TRBJ2-7; size: -; V: TRBV27
CDR3: CASSLDGTAGSTIYF; DNA: TGTGCCAGCAGCTTGGACGGGACAGCAGGAAGCACCATATATTTT; D: TRBD1; J: TRBJ1-3; size: -; V: TRBV7-8
CDR3: CASSLIRDPQNGYTF; DNA: TGTGCCAGCAGTTTGATCCGGGACCCCCAAAATGGCTACACCTTC; D: -; J: TRBJ1-2; size: many; V: TRBV5-5
CDR3: CASNLGSGNTIYF; DNA: TGTGCCAGCAACCTTGGATCTGGAAACACCATATATTTT; D: -; J: TRBJ1-3; size: few; V: TRBV12-3/TRBV12-4
CDR3: CATSLQGPEQFF; DNA: TGTGCCACCAGTCTACAGGGCCCTGAGCAGTTCTTC; D: -; J: TRBJ2-1; size: many; V: TRBV24-1
CDR3: CSATLAGGPDTQYF; DNA: TGCAGTGCAACTTTAGCGGGAGGGCCAGATACGCAGTATTTT; D: TRBD2; J: TRBJ2-3; size: -; V: TRBV20-1
CDR3: CSATRETQYF; DNA: TGCAGTGCTACCAGAGAGACCCAGTACTTC; D: -; J: TRBJ2-5; size: many; V: TRBV20-1
CDR3: CATSRDKSADTQYF; DNA: TGTGCCACCAGCAGAGATAAGTCCGCAGATACGCAGTATTTT; D: -; J: TRBJ2-3; size: many; V: TRBV15
CDR3: CASSPRVAGANVLTF; DNA: TGTGCCAGCAGCCCAAGGGTGGCTGGGGCCAACGTCCTGACTTTC; D: -; J: TRBJ2-6; size: -; V: TRBV9
CDR3: CAASRDVGYNQPQHF; DNA: TGTGCCGCCAGCAGAGATGTCGGTTACAATCAGCCCCAGCATTTT; D: -; J: TRBJ1-5; size: -; V: TRBV15
CDR3: CSAPGTSTDTQYF; DNA: TGCAGTGCCCCTGGGACTAGCACAGATACGCAGTATTTT; D: -; J: TRBJ2-3; size: many; V: TRBV20-1
CDR3: CSVRVKGTEAFF; DNA: TGCAGCGTCAGGGTAAAGGGGACTGAAGCTTTCTTT; D: -; J: TRBJ1-1; size: -; V: TRBV29-1
CDR3: CASSSPGHRGCGGYTF; DNA: TGTGCCAGCAGCTCCCCGGGACATCGGGGGTGCGGGGGCTACACCTTC; D: -; J: TRBJ1-2; size: -; V: TRBV13
CDR3: CASSLTSGGNHEQYF; DNA: TGTGCCAGTAGTTTGACTAGCGGGGGGAATCATGAGCAGTACTTC; D: TRBD2; J: TRBJ2-5; size: -; V: TRBV12-3/TRBV12-4
CDR3: CASSLGLLGGNEQYF; DNA: TGTGCCAGCAGCTTAGGCCTGTTAGGGGGCAATGAGCAGTACTTC; D: TRBD1; J: TRBJ2-5; size: few; V: TRBV13
CDR3: CASSPIAGGAYEQYF; DNA: TGTGCCAGCAGTCCCATTGCGGGGGGTGCCTACGAGCAGTACTTC; D: TRBD2; J: TRBJ2-7; size: many; V: TRBV27
CDR3: CASSLFRTGSTDTQYF; DNA: TGTGCCAGCAGCTTATTTCGGACAGGGAGCACAGATACGCAGTATTTT; D: TRBD1; J: TRBJ2-3; size: -; V: TRBV11-2
CDR3: CVSSGYNEQFF; DNA: TGTGTCAGCAGTGGTTACAATGAGCAGTTCTTC; D: -; J: TRBJ2-1; size: -; V: TRBV6-1
CDR3: CATSDRGRRDGYTF; DNA: TGTGCCACCAGTGACCGGGGCCGGAGGGATGGCTACACCTTC; D: -; J: TRBJ1-2; size: -; V: TRBV24-1
CDR3: CASSHDTGGYGYTF; DNA: TGTGCCAGCAGCCATGACACAGGGGGCTATGGCTACACCTTC; D: TRBD1; J: TRBJ1-2; size: few; V: TRBV14
CDR3: CASSPKGQGSSTGELFF; DNA: TGTGCCAGCAGTCCCAAGGGCCAGGGCAGCTCGACCGGGGAGCTGTTTTTT; D: -; J: TRBJ2-2; size: -; V: TRBV6-1
CDR3: CASRGQDTGELFF; DNA: TGCGCCAGCAGGGGACAGGACACCGGGGAGCTGTTTTTT; D: TRBD1; J: TRBJ2-2; size: few; V: TRBV5-1
CDR3: CASSRIQETQYF; DNA: TGCGCCAGCAGCAGGATTCAAGAGACCCAGTACTTC; D: -; J: TRBJ2-5; size: many; V: TRBV5-1
CDR3: CASSPSRDTGAFF; DNA: TGTGCCAGCTCACCATCACGGGACACGGGTGCTTTCTTT; D: -; J: TRBJ1-1; size: -; V: TRBV18
CDR3: CASSSDWRGTDTQYF; DNA: TGCGCCAGCAGCTCAGACTGGCGGGGCACAGATACGCAGTATTTT; D: -; J: TRBJ2-3; size: -; V: TRBV5-1
CDR3: CATRADPYNEQFF; DNA: TGCGCCACCAGAGCTGACCCATACAATGAGCAGTTCTTC; D: -; J: TRBJ2-1; size: many; V: TRBV5-1
CDR3: CSAAASLQSGETQYF; DNA: TGCAGTGCTGCGGCAAGCCTCCAAAGTGGGGAGACCCAGTACTTC; D: -; J: TRBJ2-5; size: once; V: TRBV20-1
CDR3: CASGGLAGSSGANVLTF; DNA: TGTGCCAGCGGGGGACTTGCCGGGAGCTCTGGGGCCAACGTCCTGACTTTC; D: -; J: TRBJ2-6; size: few; V: TRBV6-1
CDR3: CASSLDGQGYNSPLHF; DNA: TGTGCCAGCAGCTTAGATGGACAGGGCTATAATTCACCCCTCCACTTT; D: TRBD1; J: TRBJ1-6; size: once; V: TRBV11-2
CDR3: CASSQFIGTLSTDTQYF; DNA: TGTGCCAGCAGCCAATTCATCGGGACTCTTAGCACAGATACGCAGTATTTT; D: -; J: TRBJ2-3; size: -; V: TRBV14
CDR3: CASSKPAGDLTDTQYF; DNA: TGTGCCAGCAGTAAGCCAGCGGGGGACCTCACAGATACGCAGTATTTT; D: TRBD2; J: TRBJ2-3; size: many; V: TRBV6-6
CDR3: CASSLSRVYNEQFF; DNA: TGTGCCAGCAGTTTATCCAGGGTCTACAATGAGCAGTTCTTC; D: -; J: TRBJ2-1; size: many; V: TRBV27
CDR3: CASSAGTASSYEQYF; DNA: TGTGCCAGCAGCGCGGGGACAGCGAGCTCCTACGAGCAGTACTTC; D: TRBD1; J: TRBJ2-7; size: many; V: TRBV9